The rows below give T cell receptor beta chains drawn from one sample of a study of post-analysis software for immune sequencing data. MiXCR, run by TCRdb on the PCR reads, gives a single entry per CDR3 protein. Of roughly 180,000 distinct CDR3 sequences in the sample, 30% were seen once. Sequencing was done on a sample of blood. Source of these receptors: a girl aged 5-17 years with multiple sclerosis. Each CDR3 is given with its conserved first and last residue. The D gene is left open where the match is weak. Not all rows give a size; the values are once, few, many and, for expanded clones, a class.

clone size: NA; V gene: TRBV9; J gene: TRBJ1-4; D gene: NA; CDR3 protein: CASSVGLGTNEELFF; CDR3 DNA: TGTGCCAGCAGCGTAGGTCTTGGGACTAATGAAGAACTGTTTTTT
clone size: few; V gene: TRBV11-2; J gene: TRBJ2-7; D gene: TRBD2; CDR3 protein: CASSWAGGIYYEQYF; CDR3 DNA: TGTGCCAGCAGCTGGGCGGGAGGGATTTACTACGAGCAGTACTTC
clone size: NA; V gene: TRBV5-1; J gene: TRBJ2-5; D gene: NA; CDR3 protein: CASSLGTQVRETQYF; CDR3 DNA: TGCGCCAGCAGCTTGGGGACCCAGGTGAGGGAGACCCAGTACTTC
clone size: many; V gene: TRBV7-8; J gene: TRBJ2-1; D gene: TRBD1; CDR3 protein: CASSLRDRTNEQFF; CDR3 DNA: TGTGCCAGCAGCTTACGGGACAGGACCAATGAGCAGTTCTTC
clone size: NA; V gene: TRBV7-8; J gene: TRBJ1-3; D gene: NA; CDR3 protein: CASSLGGGRYF; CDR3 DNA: TGTGCCAGCAGCTTAGGTGGGGGCAGATATTTT
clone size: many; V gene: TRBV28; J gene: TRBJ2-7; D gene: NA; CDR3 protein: CASSRYVDEQYF; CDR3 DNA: TGTGCCAGCAGTCGTTATGTGGACGAGCAGTACTTC
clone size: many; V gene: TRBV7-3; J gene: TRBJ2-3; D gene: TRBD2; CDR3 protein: CASSLQASGSGTDTQYF; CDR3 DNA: TGTGCCAGCAGCTTACAGGCTAGCGGGAGTGGGACAGATACGCAGTATTTT
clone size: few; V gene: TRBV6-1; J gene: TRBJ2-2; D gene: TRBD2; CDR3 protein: CATFRLGTSENTGELFF; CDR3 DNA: TGTGCCACTTTTAGACTCGGGACTAGCGAGAACACCGGGGAGCTGTTTTTT
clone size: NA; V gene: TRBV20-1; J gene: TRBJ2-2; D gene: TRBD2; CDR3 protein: CSAGHSGRASGELFF; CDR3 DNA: TGCTCTGCGGGGCATAGCGGGAGAGCGTCCGGGGAGCTGTTTTTT
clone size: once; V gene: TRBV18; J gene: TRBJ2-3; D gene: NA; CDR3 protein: CASSPSGVNTQYF; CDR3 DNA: TGTGCCAGCTCACCGTCGGGAGTGAATACGCAGTATTTT
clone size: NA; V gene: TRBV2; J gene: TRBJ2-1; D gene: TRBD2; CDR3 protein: CASRVLAGDKDEQFF; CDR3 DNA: TGTGCCAGCAGGGTACTAGCGGGAGATAAGGATGAGCAGTTCTTC
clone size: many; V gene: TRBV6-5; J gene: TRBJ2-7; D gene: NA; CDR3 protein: CASSYSNRAEQYF; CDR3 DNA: TGTGCCAGCAGTTACTCGAACAGGGCCGAGCAGTACTTC
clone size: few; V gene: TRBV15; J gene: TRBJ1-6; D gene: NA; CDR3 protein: CATGPLASTTPLHF; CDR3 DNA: TGTGCCACCGGCCCCCTGGCATCGACGACACCCCTCCACTTT
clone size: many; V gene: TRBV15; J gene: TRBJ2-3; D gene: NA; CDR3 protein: CATSRATGPADTQYF; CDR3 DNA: TGTGCCACCAGCAGAGCTACGGGGCCGGCAGATACGCAGTATTTT
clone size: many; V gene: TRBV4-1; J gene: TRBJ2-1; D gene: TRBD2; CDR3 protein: CASSQDGGGGGYNEQFF; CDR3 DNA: TGCGCCAGCAGCCAAGATGGGGGGGGAGGCGGATACAATGAGCAGTTCTTC
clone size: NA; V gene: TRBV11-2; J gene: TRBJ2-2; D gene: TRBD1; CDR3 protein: CASRTGQGLTGELFF; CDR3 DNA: TGTGCCAGCAGAACGGGACAGGGACTCACCGGGGAGCTGTTTTTT
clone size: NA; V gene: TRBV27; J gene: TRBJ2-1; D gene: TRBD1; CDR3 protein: CASSPGGGWDLNYNEQFF; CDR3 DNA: TGTGCCAGCAGCCCAGGGGGCGGGTGGGACTTGAATTACAATGAGCAGTTCTTC
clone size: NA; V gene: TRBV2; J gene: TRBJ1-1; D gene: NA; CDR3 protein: CASRGAVAEAFF; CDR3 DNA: TGTGCCAGCAGAGGTGCAGTGGCTGAAGCTTTCTTT
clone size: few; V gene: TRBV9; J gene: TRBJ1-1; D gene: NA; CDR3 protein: CASSVGDTEAFF; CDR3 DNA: TGTGCCAGCAGCGTAGGGGACACTGAAGCTTTCTTT
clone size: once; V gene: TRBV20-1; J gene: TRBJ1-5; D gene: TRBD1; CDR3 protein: CSASRTGINQPQHF; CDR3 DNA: TGCAGTGCTAGTCGGACAGGGATCAATCAGCCCCAGCATTTT
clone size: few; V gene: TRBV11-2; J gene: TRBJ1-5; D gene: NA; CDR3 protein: CASSLDHGNQPQHF; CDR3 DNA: TGTGCCAGCAGCTTAGACCACGGCAATCAGCCCCAGCATTTT
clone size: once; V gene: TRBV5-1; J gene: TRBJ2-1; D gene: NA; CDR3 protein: CAGRVGVIAANNEQFF; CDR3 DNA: TGCGCCGGCAGAGTTGGAGTGATAGCAGCTAACAATGAGCAGTTCTTC
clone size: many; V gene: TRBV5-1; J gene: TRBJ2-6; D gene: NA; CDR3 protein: CASRTQGSGANVLTF; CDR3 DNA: TGCGCCAGCAGAACCCAGGGATCTGGGGCCAACGTCCTGACTTTC
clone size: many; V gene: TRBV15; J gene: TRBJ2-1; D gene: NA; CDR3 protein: CATSRDREEQFF; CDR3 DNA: TGTGCCACCAGCAGAGATCGGGAAGAGCAGTTCTTC
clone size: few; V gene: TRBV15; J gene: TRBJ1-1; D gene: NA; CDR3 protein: CATSRVPGEAFF; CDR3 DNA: TGTGCCACCAGCAGAGTGCCGGGCGAAGCTTTCTTT
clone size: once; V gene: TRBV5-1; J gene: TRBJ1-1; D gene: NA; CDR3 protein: CASRFRGGTEAFF; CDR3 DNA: TGCGCCAGCAGATTTCGGGGGGGCACTGAAGCTTTCTTT
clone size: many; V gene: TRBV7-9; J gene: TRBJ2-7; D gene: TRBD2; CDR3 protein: CASSPGGDTKYEQYF; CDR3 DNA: TGTGCCAGCAGCCCGGGGGGGGACACTAAGTACGAGCAGTACTTC
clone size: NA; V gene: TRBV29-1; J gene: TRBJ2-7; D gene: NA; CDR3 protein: CSVDAEGGQSPYEQYF; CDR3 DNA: TGCAGCGTTGACGCAGAAGGGGGGCAGAGTCCCTACGAGCAGTACTTC
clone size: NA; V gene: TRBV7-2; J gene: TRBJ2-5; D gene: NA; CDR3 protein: CASSAGSKETQYF; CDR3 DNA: TGTGCCAGCAGCGCAGGATCCAAGGAGACCCAGTACTTC
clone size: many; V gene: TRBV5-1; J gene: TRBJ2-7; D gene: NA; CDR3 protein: CASSAAEWGFEQYF; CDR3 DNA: TGCGCCAGCAGCGCAGCCGAATGGGGTTTCGAGCAGTACTTC
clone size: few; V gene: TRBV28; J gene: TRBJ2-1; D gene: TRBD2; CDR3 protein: CASNRGSSYNEQFF; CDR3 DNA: TGTGCCAGCAATCGCGGGAGCTCCTACAATGAGCAGTTCTTC
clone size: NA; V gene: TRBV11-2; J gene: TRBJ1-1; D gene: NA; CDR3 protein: CASSLAITNTEAFF; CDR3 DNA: TGTGCCAGCAGCTTAGCCATCACGAACACTGAAGCTTTCTTT
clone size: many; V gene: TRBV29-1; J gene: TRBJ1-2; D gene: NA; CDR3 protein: CSVGANYGYTF; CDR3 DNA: TGCAGCGTTGGCGCTAACTATGGCTACACCTTC
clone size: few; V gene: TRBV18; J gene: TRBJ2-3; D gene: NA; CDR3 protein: CASSPRRSTDTQYF; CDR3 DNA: TGTGCCAGCTCACCAAGGAGAAGCACAGATACGCAGTATTTT
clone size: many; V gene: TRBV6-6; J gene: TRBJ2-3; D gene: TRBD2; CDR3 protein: CASSYSTSDAREDTQYF; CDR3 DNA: TGTGCCAGCAGTTACTCGACTAGCGACGCCCGAGAGGATACGCAGTATTTT
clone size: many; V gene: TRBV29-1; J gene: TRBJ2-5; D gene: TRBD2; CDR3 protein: CSVRREGQGTQYF; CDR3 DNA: TGCAGCGTTCGGCGGGAGGGCCAGGGGACCCAGTACTTC
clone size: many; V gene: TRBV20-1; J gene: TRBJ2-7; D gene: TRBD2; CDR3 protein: CSARDGLAGYEQYF; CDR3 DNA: TGCAGTGCTAGAGATGGTCTAGCGGGTTACGAGCAGTACTTC
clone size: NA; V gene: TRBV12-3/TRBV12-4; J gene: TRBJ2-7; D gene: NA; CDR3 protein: CASSPVPQEQYF; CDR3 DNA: TGTGCCAGCAGCCCAGTTCCTCAGGAGCAGTACTTC
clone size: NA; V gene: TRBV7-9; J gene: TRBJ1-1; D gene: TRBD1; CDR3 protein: CASSLGDRVTFF; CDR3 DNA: TGTGCCAGCAGCTTAGGGGACAGGGTAACTTTCTTT
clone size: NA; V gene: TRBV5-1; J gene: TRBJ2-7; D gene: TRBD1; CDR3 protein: CASSWEPGQEAYEQYF; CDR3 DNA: TGCGCCAGCAGCTGGGAGCCGGGACAGGAAGCCTACGAGCAGTACTTC
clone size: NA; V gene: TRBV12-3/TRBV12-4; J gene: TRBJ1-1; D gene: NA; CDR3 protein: CASTRGGTPNTEAFF; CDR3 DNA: TGTGCCAGCACCCGGGGGGGGACACCTAACACTGAAGCTTTCTTT
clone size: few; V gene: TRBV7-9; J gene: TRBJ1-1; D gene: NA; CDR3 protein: CASSLRDTEAFF; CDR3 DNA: TGTGCCAGCAGCCTTCGGGACACTGAAGCTTTCTTT
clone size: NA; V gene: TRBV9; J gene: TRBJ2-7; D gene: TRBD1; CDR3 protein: CASSMGTGRGEQYF; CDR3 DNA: TGTGCCAGCAGCATGGGGACAGGAAGGGGAGAGCAGTACTTC
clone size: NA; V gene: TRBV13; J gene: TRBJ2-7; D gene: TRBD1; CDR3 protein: CASNILGDSYEQYF; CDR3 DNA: TGTGCCAGCAACATCCTTGGGGACAGCTACGAGCAGTACTTC
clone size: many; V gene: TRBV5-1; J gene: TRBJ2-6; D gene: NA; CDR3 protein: CASSLVEVAGANVLTF; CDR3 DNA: TGCGCCAGCAGCTTGGTTGAGGTGGCCGGGGCCAACGTCCTGACTTTC
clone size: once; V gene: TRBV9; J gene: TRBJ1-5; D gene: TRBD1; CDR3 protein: CASSVGGQGLGPQHF; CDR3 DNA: TGTGCCAGCAGCGTCGGGGGACAGGGTCTTGGGCCCCAGCATTTT
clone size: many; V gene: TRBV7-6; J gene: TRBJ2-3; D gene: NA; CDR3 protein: CASSLEGESTDTQYF; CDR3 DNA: TGTGCCAGCAGCTTAGAGGGGGAGAGCACAGATACGCAGTATTTT
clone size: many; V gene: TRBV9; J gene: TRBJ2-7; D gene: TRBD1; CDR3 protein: CASSAGQGNYEQYF; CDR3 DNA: TGTGCCAGCAGCGCCGGACAGGGGAACTACGAGCAGTACTTC
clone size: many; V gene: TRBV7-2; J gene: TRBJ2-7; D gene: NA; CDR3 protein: CASSKGRIPYEQYF; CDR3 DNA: TGTGCCAGCAGCAAGGGCAGAATTCCCTACGAGCAGTACTTC
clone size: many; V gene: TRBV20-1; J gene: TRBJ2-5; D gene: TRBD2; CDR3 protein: CSARTSGTQETQYF; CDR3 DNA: TGCAGTGCTAGGACTAGCGGGACGCAAGAGACCCAGTACTTC
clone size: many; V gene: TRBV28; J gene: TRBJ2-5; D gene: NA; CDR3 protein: CASSPRGYRQETQYF; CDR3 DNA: TGTGCCAGCAGCCCACGCGGATACCGCCAAGAGACCCAGTACTTC
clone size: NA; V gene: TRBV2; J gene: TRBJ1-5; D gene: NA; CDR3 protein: CASSEQGRAQPQHF; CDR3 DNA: TGTGCCAGCAGTGAACAAGGGAGGGCTCAGCCCCAGCATTTT
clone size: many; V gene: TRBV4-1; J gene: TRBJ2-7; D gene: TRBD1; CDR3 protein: CASSQGGTGGIYEQYF; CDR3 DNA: TGCGCCAGCAGCCAAGGCGGGACAGGGGGGATATACGAGCAGTACTTC
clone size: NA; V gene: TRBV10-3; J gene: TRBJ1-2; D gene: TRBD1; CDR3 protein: CAISELSTGEGYTF; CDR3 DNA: TGTGCCATCAGTGAGTTAAGTACAGGGGAGGGCTACACCTTC
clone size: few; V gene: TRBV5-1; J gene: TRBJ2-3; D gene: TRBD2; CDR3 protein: CASSLGAGEGTDTQYF; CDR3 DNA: TGCGCCAGCAGCTTGGGAGCGGGAGAGGGGACAGATACGCAGTATTTT